The clone carrying this T cell receptor (beta chain) was observed a single time. Its specificity is not known. Whether given at about 4 or about 12 weeks, second doses were pooled. This specimen comes from a study of T cell responses to AZD1222 COVID-19 vaccine. The repertoire was sequenced with immunoSEQ multiplex PCR; TCRdb's copy has only in-frame clones and lacks some. The sample lists some 110,000 clones, about 91% occurring once. Germline V gene sequence: CDR1 SGHDN, CDR2 FVKESK. V was shortened by 3 bases and J by 5 bases, with 11 bases between the two germline ends. This CDR3 is 14 amino acids long. Broader study findings: Females made up more of the donors, who were largely white British, and clonal diversity may have come out too low.

The chain uses TRBV14 and TRBJ1-3, with D uncertain. The clonotype comes from an adult who received the AZD1222 COVID-19 vaccine. The source was peripheral blood, collected 28 days after the second AZD1222 dose. This CDR3 is CASSHASIRNTIYF. In DNA, the CDR3 is TGTGCCAGCAGCCATGCCTCTATTCGAAACACCATATATTTT.